Following are 27 T cell receptor beta chains from one sample sequenced in a study of CD8+CD57+ T cells in acquired aplastic anemia. Before being chosen for sequencing, patients had shown CD8+CD57+ cell expansion by flow cytometry. Researchers used genomic DNA as the template to profile TCR beta VDJ and CDR3. One entry per CDR3 protein, called by TCRdb with MiXCR from the reads. In the table there are 150,000 to 200,000 distinct CDR3 sequences, 45% to 55% of which are singletons. Sequencing used sorted CD4+, CD8+, or CD8+CD57+ T cells (not recorded which) from PBMCs. The receptor set was obtained from a human donor with aplastic anemia.

The chain joins TRBV20-1 to TRBJ1-4, with D maybe TRBD1 (6 bases). CDR3 size: 15 residues. The V end lost 3 bases, the J end lost 4 bases, and 15 bases lay between the germline ends. Germline values: CDR1 DFQATT, CDR2 SNEGSKA (reference sequence). Here the CDR3 reads CSARVVRTDNEKLFF. CDR3 bases: TGCAGTGCTAGGGTCGTCCGGACAGATAATGAAAAACTGTTTTTT.

At least ten counts were recorded for this clonotype. The V gene is TRBV11-2, the J gene TRBJ2-1; possibly TRBD2 for D (5 bases). The CDR3 spans 14 residues. Between the trimmed V and J ends, which lost 2 bases and 9 bases, there was a span of 14 bases. The V gene's germline CDR1 is SGHAT and CDR2 FQNNGV. DNA for the CDR3: TGTGCCAGCAGCTTAACCTCCCGGGAAGGTGAGCAGTTCTTC. The encoded protein is CASSLTSREGEQFF. Full variable domain (outside the CDR3, taken from reference TRBV11-2 and TRBJ2-1): EAGVAQSPRYKIIEKRQSVAFWCNPISGHATLYWYQQILGQGPKLLIQFQNNGVVDDSQLPKDRFSAERLKGVDSTLKIQPAKLEDSAVYLCASSLTSREGEQFFGPGTRLTVL.

This clonotype was picked up many times. The chain links TRBV20-1 to TRBJ2-7, with D perhaps given as TRBD1 or TRBD2 (5 bases each). Looked up from germline, CDR1 is DFQATT and CDR2 is SNEGSKA (reference sequence). Trimming removed 6 bases from V and 5 bases from J, with 11 bases in between. This CDR3 is built from 11 residues. The CDR3 spells CSARDAHEQYF. The DNA for the CDR3 is TGCAGTGCGAGGGACGCCCACGAGCAGTACTTC.

The chain has TRBV10-2 and TRBJ2-1; 9 nucleotides align to TRBD1. Looked up from germline, CDR1 is WSHSY and CDR2 is SAAADI. The CDR3 runs to 18 residues. V was clipped by 7 bases and J by 8 bases; unmatched bases: 21. The CDR3 sequence is CASIRGTGKDRRPHEQFF. In nucleotides, the CDR3 is TGCGCCAGCATCCGCGGGACAGGGAAGGACCGTCGCCCCCATGAGCAGTTCTTC.

This clonotype was found many times. The chain links TRBV7-8 to TRBJ1-5; D not resolved. The CDR3 totals 13 residues. Germline CDR1 reads SGHVS; CDR2 reads FQNEAQ. The V end lost 2 bases, the J end lost 6 bases, and 8 bases lay between the germline ends. CDR3 sequence: CASSLSFPQPQHF. CDR3 coding DNA: TGTGCCAGCAGCTTATCGTTCCCTCAGCCCCAGCATTTT.

Many counts were recorded for this clonotype. The rearrangement uses TRBV2 and TRBJ2-1; TRBD2 agrees at 13 bases. The V gene's germline CDR1 is SNHLY and CDR2 FYNNEI. Losses at the gene ends were 3 bases for V and 6 bases for J; bases not matched to a gene: 11. CDR3 length: 18 amino acids. The CDR3 sequence: CASSDLGLAGDSGNEQFF. The CDR3, as DNA: TGTGCCAGCAGTGACCTCGGACTAGCGGGAGACTCCGGCAATGAGCAGTTCTTC.

About this clonotype: A much bigger clone sits one base away, suggesting this may be a read error. This sequence joins TRBV2 and TRBJ2-7, with TRBD2 matching over 9 bases. The CDR3 spans 16 residues. CDR1 is SNHLY, CDR2 FYNNEI, per germline. The CDR3 region has the DNA TGTGCCAGCAGGCCTAGCGGGGCCCAAGCTTCCTACGAGCAGTGCTTC. It yields the protein CASRPSGAQASYEQCF.

This clonotype was seen a few times. The chain combines TRBV18 with TRBJ1-1; no clear D gene. This CDR3 spans 15 amino acids. Germline CDR1 reads KGHSH; CDR2 reads LQKENI. V was shortened by 0 bases and J by 1 base, with 9 bases between the two germline ends. The CDR3 DNA follows: TGTGCCAGCTCACCACCCCGCAGCCCGAACACTGAAGCTTTCTTT. Translation gives CASSPPRSPNTEAFF.

V gene TRBV2 combines with J gene TRBJ2-3; no definite D call. The length of the CDR3 is 13 residues. Deletions cut 10 bases from V and 1 base from J, with 12 bases between. CDR1 is SNHLY and CDR2 is FYNNEI in the germline V gene. The CDR3 spells CAIIDQGTDTQYF. CDR3 bases: TGTGCCATCATTGATCAGGGCACAGATACGCAGTATTTT.

The rearrangement links TRBV2 to TRBJ2-7; D is perhaps TRBD2 (5 bases). The CDR3 contains 12 residues. V was cut by 7 bases and J by 5 bases, with 12 bases left in between. The germline gives CDR1 SNHLY, CDR2 FYNNEI. CDR3 amino acids: CASTRERHEQYF. The CDR3 DNA reads as TGTGCCAGCACCCGAGAGCGGCACGAGCAGTACTTC.

This clonotype was counted once. The rearrangement links TRBV20-1 to TRBJ1-2; D is perhaps TRBD1 (5 bases). The CDR3 contains 13 residues. Germline values: CDR1 DFQATT, CDR2 SNEGSKA (reference sequence). V was cut by 6 bases and J by 4 bases, with 15 bases left in between. Written as DNA, the CDR3 is TGCAGTGCCCCCGGGGGAGAATCCTATGGCTACACCTTC. This codes for CSAPGGESYGYTF.

This clonotype was detected many times. V and J are TRBV20-1 and TRBJ2-7, with D possibly being TRBD2 (6 bases). Deletions cut 0 bases from V and 4 bases from J, with 19 bases between. Germline loops: CDR1 DFQATT, CDR2 SNEGSKA (reference sequence). CDR3 length: 16 residues. The CDR3 DNA reads TGCAGTGCTAGAGATTATAGCGGCCCTGGGGTATACGAGCAGTACTTC. This codes for CSARDYSGPGVYEQYF.

This clonotype was detected only a few times. This rearrangement joins TRBV30 to TRBJ2-2, with a tentative D call TRBD1 (6 bases). This CDR3 has 14 residues. CDR1 and CDR2 from the germline V gene are GTSNPN and SVGIG (reference sequence). The V end lost 4 bases, the J end lost 1 base, and 10 bases lay between the germline ends. This CDR3 is CAWIWGQNTGELFF. In DNA form, the CDR3 reads TGTGCCTGGATCTGGGGGCAGAACACCGGGGAGCTGTTTTTT.

The rearrangement joins TRBV6-1 to TRBJ2-2; TRBD2 aligns across 7 bases. The J segment lost 6 bases and the V segment lost 8 bases, leaving 9 bases of the junction unmatched. The CDR3 runs to 14 residues. In germline, CDR1 is MNHNS, CDR2 SASEGT. The CDR3 region is CASGGLGGAGELFF. Here the CDR3 DNA reads TGTGCCAGCGGCGGGTTGGGGGGGGCCGGGGAGCTGTTTTTT.

This clonotype has at least ten counts. V usage is TRBV7-8 and J usage is TRBJ1-1; 7 bases are shared with TRBD1. The V segment lost 1 base and the J segment 4 bases; nucleotides outside the gene matches: 6. Germline-derived CDR1 and CDR2 are SGHVS and FQNEAQ. CDR3 length equals 15 residues. The CDR3 DNA is TGTGCCAGCAGCTTAGACGTTGCAGGGGGCACTGAAGCTTTCTTT. The encoded protein is CASSLDVAGGTEAFF.

This clonotype was picked up a small number of times. The chain links TRBV24-1 to TRBJ2-7, with TRBD1 matching over 7 bases. This CDR3 region has 14 residues. V shed 5 bases and J 0 bases; nucleotides not matched to a gene: 3. CDR1 and CDR2 from the germline V gene are KGHDR and SFDVKD. The CDR3 reads CATSGRGSSYEQYF. The DNA for the CDR3 is TGTGCCACCAGTGGCAGGGGGAGCTCCTACGAGCAGTACTTC.

The sample holds many counts of this clonotype. This chain connects TRBV5-1 to TRBJ2-7, with a possible D match to TRBD2 (6 bases). The CDR3 spans 15 residues. V was clipped by 3 bases and J by 6 bases, with 19 bases between them. Germline loops: CDR1 SGHRS, CDR2 YFSETQ. The CDR3 spells CASSSNGRPEGEQYF. CDR3 sequence (DNA): TGCGCCAGCAGCTCGAATGGTCGACCGGAGGGCGAGCAGTACTTC.

The chain recombines TRBV5-6 with TRBJ2-5, with D unclear. Germline V lookup: CDR1 SGHDT, CDR2 YYEEEE. The CDR3 spans 14 residues. Trimming shortened V by 0 bases and J by 7 bases, and 13 bases separated the two germline ends. This chain's CDR3 is CASSLDSAPGTQYF. CDR3 DNA: TGTGCCAGCAGCTTGGATTCAGCGCCAGGGACCCAGTACTTC.

The chain links TRBV7-2 to TRBJ2-3; no definite D call. Germline CDR1 and CDR2: SGHTA and FQGNSA. Trimming shortened V by 0 bases and J by 6 bases, and 13 bases separated the two germline ends. The CDR3 is 15 amino acids. This CDR3 is CASSLALNPRDTQYF. CDR3 coding DNA: TGTGCCAGCAGCTTAGCGCTTAATCCGCGGGATACGCAGTATTTT. The variable domain in full, completed from reference TRBV7-2 and TRBJ2-3, reads GAGVSQSPSNKVTEKGKDVELRCDPISGHTALYWYRQSLGQGLEFLIYFQGNSAPDKSGLPSDRFSAERTGGSVSTLTIQRTQQEDSAVYLCASSLALNPRDTQYFGPGTRLTVL.

The table lists this clonotype with many counts. CDR3 sequence: CASSLLSGANVLTF. Written as DNA, the CDR3 is TGCGCCAGCAGCCTCTTATCCGGGGCCAACGTCCTGACTTTC. This rearrangement joins TRBV4-3 to TRBJ2-6; D unresolved. Germline CDR1 is LGHNA and CDR2 is YSLEER. This CDR3 is built from 14 residues. Trimming cost V 4 bases and J 4 bases, with 8 bases left between them.

V usage is TRBV29-1 and J usage is TRBJ2-1; 11 bases agree with TRBD2. After removal of 7 bases from V and 10 bases from J, the junction contained 15 bases not matched to a gene. The CDR3 is 15 residues long. Germline values: CDR1 SQVTM, CDR2 ANQGSEA. CDR3: CSAGAGLAVSGEQFF. CDR3 nucleotide sequence: TGCAGCGCGGGAGCGGGACTAGCGGTCTCTGGGGAGCAGTTCTTC.

This clonotype was picked up a small number of times. The rearrangement joins TRBV25-1 to TRBJ1-1; no clear D gene. Trimming cost V 4 bases and J 4 bases, with 13 bases left between them. Germline CDR1 MGHDK, CDR2 SYGVNS. The CDR3 has 14 amino acids. For the CDR3, the DNA is TGTGCCAGCAGTGGGCGTTTATGGGGCACTGAAGCTTTCTTT. Its translation: CASSGRLWGTEAFF.

For this clonotype: Mismatch with germline at one junction end may stem from a read error. V and J are TRBV9 and TRBJ2-2; D possibly corresponds to TRBD1 (5 bases). This CDR3 has 13 amino acids. CDR1 and CDR2 (germline): SGDLS, YYNGEE. The chain's CDR3 is CAGSDRTLGELFF. CDR3 sequence (DNA): TGTGCCGGCAGCGACCGGACACTCGGGGAGCTGTTTTTT.

This clonotype was observed a single time. This sequence joins TRBV2 and TRBJ2-3; 7 nucleotides match TRBD1. V trimming: 2 bases; J trimming: 2 bases; junction bases outside the gene matches: 4. Germline V gives CDR1 SNHLY, CDR2 FYNNEI. The CDR3 has 15 amino acids. The DNA for the CDR3 is TGTGCCAGCAGTGAAAGTGGGACAGTCACAGATACGCAGTATTTT. Protein product: CASSESGTVTDTQYF.

As to this clonotype: This is likely a read error, given that the CDR3 carries no conserved phenylalanine or tryptophan at its end. The chain joins TRBV5-5 to TRBJ1-3; the D gene is possibly TRBD1 (5 bases). The CDR3 runs to 14 residues. V lost 6 bases, J lost 7 bases, and 17 bases lay in between. CDR1 SGHKS and CDR2 YYEKEE come from the germline V gene (reference sequence). The CDR3 DNA sequence: TGTGCCAGCACCTCATGGGGGTCTACCAACACCATATATCTT. Translated: CASTSWGSTNTIYL.

This clonotype has at least ten counts. The V call is TRBV9, the J call TRBJ1-6, with D possibly matching TRBD1 (5 bases). Trimming cost V 2 bases and J 9 bases, with 12 bases left between them. Germline V gene lookup returns CDR1 SGDLS and CDR2 YYNGEE. The CDR3 runs 14 residues. The CDR3 DNA reads TGTGCCAGCAGCGTCAGGGAAGGCGGTTCACCCCTCCACTTT. Protein sequence: CASSVREGGSPLHF. The full variable domain, with the rest looked up from reference TRBV9 and TRBJ1-6, is DSGVTQTPKHLITATGQRVTLRCSPRSGDLSVYWYQQSLDQGLQFLIQYYNGEERAKGNILERFSAQQFPDLHSELNLSSLELGDSALYFCASSVREGGSPLHFGNGTRLTVT.

Regarding this clonotype: The junction departs from the called germline gene at one end, perhaps through a read error. The chain links TRBV29-1 to TRBJ1-5; 7 bases match TRBD1. The CDR3 has 13 amino acids. Germline CDR1 reads SQVTM; CDR2 reads ANQGSEA. In nucleotides, the CDR3 is TGCAGCGTTGGACAGGGACTCAATCAGCCCCCGCATTTT. Encoded protein: CSVGQGLNQPPHF.